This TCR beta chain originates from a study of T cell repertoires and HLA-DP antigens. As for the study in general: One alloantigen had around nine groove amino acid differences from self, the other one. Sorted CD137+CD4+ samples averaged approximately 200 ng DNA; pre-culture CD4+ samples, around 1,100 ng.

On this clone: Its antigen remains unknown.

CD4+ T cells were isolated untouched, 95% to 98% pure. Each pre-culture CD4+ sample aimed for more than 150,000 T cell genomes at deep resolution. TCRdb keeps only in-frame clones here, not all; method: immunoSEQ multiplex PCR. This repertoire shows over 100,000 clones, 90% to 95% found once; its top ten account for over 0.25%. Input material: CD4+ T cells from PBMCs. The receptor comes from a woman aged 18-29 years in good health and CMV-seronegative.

CDR3 residues: CASSMGHQSTEAFF. In nucleotides, the CDR3 is TGCGCCAGCAGCATGGGACACCAGAGCACTGAAGCTTTCTTT. This rearrangement joins TRBV5-1 to TRBJ1-1, with D perhaps TRBD1 (6 bases). The CDR3 contains 14 residues. Germline V gives CDR1 SGHRS, CDR2 YFSETQ. V lost 4 bases to trimming and J lost 4 bases, with 14 bases between them.